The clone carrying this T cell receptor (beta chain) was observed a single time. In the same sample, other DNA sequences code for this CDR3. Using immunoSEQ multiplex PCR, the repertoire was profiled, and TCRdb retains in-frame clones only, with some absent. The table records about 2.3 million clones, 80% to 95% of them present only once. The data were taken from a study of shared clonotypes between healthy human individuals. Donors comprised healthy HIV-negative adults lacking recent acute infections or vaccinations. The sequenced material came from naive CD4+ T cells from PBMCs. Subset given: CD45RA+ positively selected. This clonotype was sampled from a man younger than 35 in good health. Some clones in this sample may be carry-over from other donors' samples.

CDR3: CAWAADRSYEQYF. CDR3 coding DNA: TGTGCCTGGGCCGCAGACAGGTCCTACGAGCAGTACTTC. The rearrangement links TRBV30 to TRBJ2-5; D is perhaps TRBD1 (6 bases). The end of the DNA aligns better with TRBJ2-7, so the J call may be wrong. The CDR3 spans 13 residues. Per the germline V gene, CDR1 is GTSNPN and CDR2 is SVGIG (reference sequence).